The source of this TCR beta chain is a study of pediatric ulcerative colitis. Sequencing used immunoSEQ multiplex PCR; TCRdb keeps in-frame clones, though not all of them. The profile shows about 1,400 clones, almost 90% of them singletons. This CDR3 has 14 residues. The V gene's germline CDR1 is LNHDA and CDR2 SQIVND (reference sequence). Trimming took 5 bases from V and 4 from J, leaving 14 bases between them. The receptor comes from a boy under 18 with severe ulcerative colitis. The chain is built from TRBV19 and TRBJ1-2; D may be TRBD1 (5 bases). The specimen sequenced was blood. The CDR3 loop is CASSPRQSIYGYTF. CDR3 coding DNA: TGTGCCAGTAGTCCCAGACAGAGCATCTATGGCTACACCTTC. Complete variable domain (other parts from reference TRBV19 and TRBJ1-2): DGGITQSPKYLFRKEGQNVTLSCEQNLNHDAMYWYRQDPGQGLRLIYYSQIVNDFQKGDIAEGYSVSREKKESFPLTVTSAQKNPTAFYLCASSPRQSIYGYTFGSGTRLTVV.